This paragraph reports one T cell receptor beta chain. This may be a read error, as it is one base from a much larger clone. A single record per CDR3 protein comes from TCRdb applying MiXCR to the 5' RACE reads. The sample has about 190,000 distinct CDR3 sequences, less than 20% seen once; the top ten hold around 40%. The data belong to a study of identical twins. CDR1 and CDR2 (germline): MNHNS, SASEGT. CDR3 size: 15 residues. The sample also formed part of further work on T cells expressing NK-cell markers. That work adds: In sorted CD3+CD56+NKG2C+, CD3+CD56+NKG2C- and CD3+CD56-NKG2C+ T cells, TCR beta repertoires were obtained. The authors applied an anti-gamma-delta TCR antibody in several experiments, and it restricted sorting to alpha-beta TCR T cells. The study did not resolve the HCMV specificity of expanded NKG2C+ T cell clones.

This clonotype was sampled from a woman aged 18-35 years in good health. Sequenced: CD8+ T cells sorted from blood. The chain is built from TRBV6-1 and TRBJ2-3; TRBD2 matches at 11 bases. The CDR3 bases are TGTGCCAGCACTGAACTAGCGGGAGAACAAGATACGCAGTATTTT. It translates to CASTELAGEQDTQYF.